The 21 T cell receptor beta chains presented below share a single source sample, sequenced in a study of T cells in Graves' hyperthyroidism and ophthalmopathy. Template material for amplifying TCR beta CDR3 regions consisted of RNA transcripts. The study used the HTBI primer set for a first-round RT-PCR of the TCR CDR3. TCRdb re-called the multiplex PCR reads with MiXCR, one entry per CDR3 protein. The sample records hundreds of thousands of distinct CDR3 sequences, around 17% being singletons. The source material was blood. These receptors were collected from a woman younger than 35 with Graves' hyperthyroidism.

In its sample, this clonotype was seen many times. V is TRBV28 and J is TRBJ1-1; D ambiguous. V lost 1 base and J 7 bases, leaving 7 bases between the germline ends. The CDR3 extends over 12 amino acids. Germline V gene sequence: CDR1 MDHEN, CDR2 SYDVKM. The chain's CDR3 is CASSLSEGEAFF. In nucleotides, the CDR3 is TGTGCCAGCAGTTTATCGGAGGGTGAAGCTTTCTTT.

The V gene is TRBV6-1, the J gene TRBJ2-5; TRBD2 matches 10 bases. The CDR3 sequence is 14 residues long. Germline V gene sequence: CDR1 MNHNS, CDR2 SASEGT. Germline trimming cut 7 bases from V and 9 bases from J; bases unmatched to any gene: 11. CDR3 amino acids: CASNPSGGQRAQYF. Here the CDR3 DNA reads TGTGCCAGCAACCCTAGCGGGGGTCAAAGGGCCCAGTACTTC.

The gene calls are TRBV20-1 and TRBJ2-2; no clear D gene. CDR1 and CDR2 from the germline V gene are DFQATT and SNEGSKA (reference sequence). V lost 4 bases and J lost 4, with 10 bases in between. This CDR3 has 13 residues. The CDR3 DNA reads TGCAGTGCTAAAGATCCCGCCACCGGGGAGCTGTTTTTT. It encodes CSAKDPATGELFF.

This clonotype was observed many times. The chain combines TRBV20-1 with TRBJ2-1; 7 nucleotides agree with TRBD2. J gave up 2 bases and V 6 bases, and 7 bases lay outside the gene matches. CDR1 and CDR2 from the germline V gene are DFQATT and SNEGSKA (reference sequence). This CDR3 is 14 amino acids long. This CDR3 is CSASGTRTYNEQFF. DNA of the CDR3: TGCAGTGCGAGCGGGACTCGGACCTACAATGAGCAGTTCTTC.

The V gene is TRBV7-9, the J gene TRBJ2-4, with D perhaps TRBD1 (5 bases). This CDR3 has 14 amino acids. The germline V and J ends were trimmed by 5 bases and 7 bases, with 15 bases remaining between them. Germline V CDR1 and CDR2: SEHNR, FQNEAQ (reference sequence). The CDR3 DNA is TGTGCCAGCAGCCACACAGGATGGGGCAACATTCAGTACTTC. It specifies CASSHTGWGNIQYF. Full variable domain (missing parts from reference TRBV7-9 and TRBJ2-4): DTGVSQNPRHKITKRGQNVTFRCDPISEHNRLYWYRQTLGQGPEFLTYFQNEAQLEKSRLLSDRFSAERPKGSFSTLEIQRTEQGDSAMYLCASSHTGWGNIQYFGAGTRLSVL.

This chain connects TRBV6-1 to TRBJ2-3, with TRBD2 matching over 8 bases. The CDR3 loop spans 13 amino acids. Germline V gene data show CDR1 as MNHNS and CDR2 as SASEGT. The CDR3 nucleotides are TGTGCTTCTGGGCGGGAGGGCACAGATACGCAGTATTTT. It is translated as CASGREGTDTQYF.

Many counts were recorded for this clonotype. The J gene is TRBJ1-5, the V gene TRBV3-1; TRBD1 is a possible D gene (5 bases). Germline V gene lookup returns CDR1 LGHDT and CDR2 YNNKEL (reference sequence). This CDR3 is 14 amino acids long. V was trimmed by 0 bases and J by 4 bases, leaving 7 bases between them. CDR3 DNA: TGTGCCAGCAGCCAAGAAGGGGTGAATCAGCCCCAGCATTTT. It yields the protein CASSQEGVNQPQHF. Drawing the rest from reference TRBV3-1 and TRBJ1-5, the complete variable domain is DTAVSQTPKYLVTQMGNDKSIKCEQNLGHDTMYWYKQDSKKFLKIMFSYNNKELIINETVPNRFSPKSPDKAHLNLHINSLELGDSAVYFCASSQEGVNQPQHFGDGTRLSIL.

The CDR3: CASSQGAGLAGYSEQFF. The CDR3, as DNA: TGTGCCAGCAGCCAAGGAGCAGGACTAGCGGGTTATTCTGAGCAGTTCTTC. V gene TRBV3-1 combines with J gene TRBJ2-1; 11 bases are a match to TRBD2. With 1 base clipped from V and 9 bases from J, the junction kept 11 bases outside the gene matches. The CDR3 is 17 residues long. Germline V lookup: CDR1 LGHDT, CDR2 YNNKEL (reference sequence).

On this clonotype itself: This clone may be a read error of a much larger clone one base away. J is TRBJ1-6 and V is TRBV20-1; 9 bases are shared with TRBD1. Germline V gene sequence: CDR1 DFQATT, CDR2 SNEGSKA (reference sequence). The V gene end was trimmed by 1 base and the J gene end by 10 bases; junction bases not matched to a gene: 8. The length of the CDR3 is 15 residues. CDR3 sequence reads: CSARGVGTGQSPLHF. The CDR3 DNA sequence: TGCAGTGCTAGAGGCGTAGGGACAGGGCAGTCACCCCTCCACTTT.

The V and J genes are TRBV7-2 and TRBJ2-5, with D possibly being TRBD1 (6 bases). Germline V lookup: CDR1 SGHTA, CDR2 FQGNSA. Trimming removed 5 bases at V and 4 bases at J, with 8 bases between. The CDR3 contains 12 residues. CDR3: CASSRDTETQYF. CDR3 DNA sequence: TGTGCCAGCAGCCGGGACACAGAGACCCAGTACTTC.

Concerning this clonotype itself: Given a much more abundant clone one base away, this may be a read error. The genes are TRBV28 and TRBJ2-3; 7 nucleotides match TRBD2. The CDR3 loop spans 13 amino acids. Germline values: CDR1 MDHEN, CDR2 SYDVKM. For the CDR3, the DNA is TGTGCCAGCAGAGTCCGGGAGGCAGATGCGCAGTATTTT. This translates into CASRVREADAQYF.

This clonotype was counted many times. CDR3 residues: CASSLWQSNQPQHF. The CDR3 DNA reads as TGTGCCAGCAGCTTATGGCAGAGCAATCAGCCCCAGCATTTT. The chain employs TRBV5-6 and TRBJ1-5; D remains unclear. Germline V gives CDR1 SGHDT, CDR2 YYEEEE. There are 14 residues in the CDR3. The germline V and J ends were trimmed by 2 bases and 1 base, with 7 bases remaining between them.

The chain couples TRBV4-1 to TRBJ1-5; 11 bases agree with TRBD1. Germline CDR1 MGHRA, CDR2 YSYEKL. The CDR3 sequence is 16 residues long. V lost 2 bases and J lost 6; bases outside the gene matches: 6. CDR3 residues: CASSQKGQGVGQPQHF. CDR3 DNA: TGCGCCAGCAGCCAAAAGGGACAGGGGGTGGGTCAGCCCCAGCATTTT.

This clonotype was counted ten times or more. The CDR3 is CASSLRIHTDTQYF. The DNA of the CDR3 is TGTGCCAGCAGTTTGAGGATTCACACAGATACGCAGTATTTT. This sequence joins TRBV27 and TRBJ2-3; D remains unclear. Germline CDR1 reads MNHEY; CDR2 reads SMNVEV (reference sequence). V lost 3 bases to trimming and J lost 2 bases, with 9 bases between them. The length of the CDR3 is 14 residues.

This clonotype was detected ten times or more. This chain links TRBV7-2 with TRBJ1-1; 9 bases agree with TRBD1. V was pared by 2 bases and J by 4 bases, with 8 bases of the junction left unmatched. Germline CDR1 SGHTA, CDR2 FQGNSA. This CDR3 has 16 residues. This CDR3 reads CASSLLTGGYSTEAFF. In DNA, the CDR3 is TGTGCCAGCAGCTTATTAACAGGGGGCTACAGCACTGAAGCTTTCTTT.

This clonotype showed up just a few times. V gene TRBV20-1 combines with J gene TRBJ2-7, with D possibly TRBD1 on 6 matching bases. This CDR3 region has 14 residues. Germline V gene sequence: CDR1 DFQATT, CDR2 SNEGSKA (reference sequence). The V end lost 0 bases, the J end lost 2 bases, and 11 bases lay between the germline ends. CDR3 amino acids: CSARDKTGPYEQYF. The CDR3 DNA reads as TGCAGTGCTAGAGATAAGACAGGTCCCTACGAGCAGTACTTC.

The chain combines TRBV19 with TRBJ1-2; TRBD1 aligns across 10 bases. Germline V gives CDR1 LNHDA, CDR2 SQIVND (reference sequence). V lost 9 bases, J lost 7 bases, and 8 bases stayed unmatched. This CDR3 has 13 residues. Here the CDR3 DNA reads TGTGCCAGCACCTCCGGGACAGGGGCTGGCTACACCTTC. Its protein is CASTSGTGAGYTF.

This clonotype was seen repeatedly, ten times or more. This sequence joins TRBV28 and TRBJ2-5; 8 bases map to TRBD2. This CDR3 has 12 residues. Germline V CDR1 and CDR2: MDHEN, SYDVKM. J lost 6 bases, V lost 7 bases, and 4 bases had no gene match. CDR3 in amino acids: CASTAGGKTQYF. For the CDR3, the DNA is TGTGCCAGCACCGCGGGAGGAAAGACCCAGTACTTC.

This clonotype was picked up a small number of times. J is TRBJ1-5 and V is TRBV29-1, with TRBD1 matching 7 bases. CDR3 size: 13 residues. J was trimmed by 7 bases and V by 6 bases; bases with no gene match: 9. Germline lookup yields CDR1 SQVTM and CDR2 ANQGSEA. The CDR3 bases are TGCAGCGTGACCTATAGGACAGGCCAGCCCCAGCATTTT. Its protein is CSVTYRTGQPQHF.

This clonotype was counted a single time. Germline is not matched at one junction end, which may reflect a read error. V usage is TRBV24-1 and J usage is TRBJ2-6, with D perhaps TRBD1 (5 bases). This CDR3 contains 13 residues. In germline, CDR1 is KGHDR, CDR2 SFDVKD. CDR3 in amino acids: CATGPSGADVLTF. Here the CDR3 DNA reads TGTGCCACCGGTCCCTCTGGGGCCGACGTCCTGACTTTC.

V is TRBV4-3 and J is TRBJ2-7; D not certain. Germline assignment: CDR1 LGHNA and CDR2 YSLEER. V lost 0 bases, J lost 6 bases, and 9 bases lay in between. The CDR3 length is 13 residues. This CDR3 reads CASSQETVLEQYF. The CDR3 region has the DNA TGCGCCAGCAGCCAAGAAACCGTTCTCGAGCAGTACTTC.